This T cell receptor (beta chain) originates from a study of blood T cell repertoires in COVID-19. How the authors handled the data: The assay estimated nucleated cells by amplifying reference gene primers. The table came from immunoSEQ multiplex PCR; TCRdb's copy has only in-frame clones and leaves some out. V, J and clone size are those of that table, while D and trimming were read from the DNA. The sample has about 150,000 clones; approximately 81% are singletons. CDR1 is SGHVS, CDR2 FQNEAQ, per germline. The CDR3 runs 18 residues. V lost 1 base and J lost 4; bases outside the gene matches: 15. This TCR was sampled from a woman aged 60-75 years with COVID-19, enrolled during active disease. The rearrangement uses TRBV7-8 and TRBJ1-1, with 7 nucleotides matching TRBD1. The sample was peripheral blood. CDR3 bases: TGTGCCAGCAGCTTAGTTAGTCTCCTGATAGGGGGCTCCACTGAAGCTTTCTTT. It yields the protein CASSLVSLLIGGSTEAFF. The variable domain in full, completed from reference TRBV7-8 and TRBJ1-1, reads GAGVSQSPRYKVAKRGQDVALRCDPISGHVSLFWYQQALGQGPEFLTYFQNEAQLDKSGLPSDRFFAERPEGSVSTLKIQRTQQEDSAVYLCASSLVSLLIGGSTEAFFGQGTRLTVV.